These 8 T cell receptor beta chains share one sample of origin, sequenced in a study of cytotoxic CD8 clonotypes in ibrutinib-treated CLL. TCRdb keeps only in-frame clones here, not all; method: immunoSEQ multiplex PCR. This table holds 50,000 or so clones, roughly three fifths found once. Here the sequenced sample was PBMCs, taken after 24 months of ibrutinib treatment. These receptors came from a human donor with chronic lymphocytic leukemia.

The genes are TRBV9 and TRBJ2-5, with a weak D call TRBD1 (6 bases). CDR3 length equals 15 residues. Trimming left V 3 bases short and J 0 bases short, with 12 bases between. The germline V gene encodes CDR1 SGDLS and CDR2 YYNGEE. CDR3 amino acids: CASSAGTIDQETQYF. The CDR3 DNA sequence: TGTGCCAGCAGCGCCGGGACAATCGACCAAGAGACCCAGTACTTC.

The chain recombines TRBV9 with TRBJ2-5; 12 nucleotides align to TRBD2. This CDR3 is built from 16 residues. Trimming took 4 bases from V and 9 from J; bases not matched to a gene: 13. The germline gives CDR1 SGDLS, CDR2 YYNGEE. CDR3 loop: CASSPGSSGGATAQYF. CDR3 sequence (DNA): TGTGCCAGCAGCCCCGGCTCTAGCGGGGGGGCAACCGCCCAGTACTTC.

In DNA, the CDR3 is TGTGCCAGCAGTGAGGACAGGGGGAATCAGCCCCAGCATTTT. Translated, it gives CASSEDRGNQPQHF. J is TRBJ1-5 and V is TRBV2, with 10 bases that match TRBD1. The V gene's germline CDR1 is SNHLY and CDR2 FYNNEI. V trimming: 3 bases; J trimming: 4 bases; junction bases outside the gene matches: 0. This CDR3 is 14 amino acids long.

The gene calls are TRBV2 and TRBJ1-5, with TRBD1 as a possible D gene (6 bases). Germline V gene lookup returns CDR1 SNHLY and CDR2 FYNNEI. CDR3 length equals 16 residues. The V gene lost 9 bases and the J gene lost 2 bases, with 20 bases spanning the gap. CDR3 amino acids: CASLPGATGGNQPQHF. The CDR3 DNA reads TGTGCCAGTCTCCCGGGGGCCACGGGGGGCAATCAGCCCCAGCATTTT.

This chain links TRBV10-1 with TRBJ2-7; 8 bases map to TRBD2. Germline trimming cut 10 bases from V and 1 base from J; bases unmatched to any gene: 6. Germline assignment: CDR1 WNHNN and CDR2 SYGVQD (reference sequence). The CDR3 runs to 13 residues. CDR3 sequence reads: CATQAGVSYEQYF. The CDR3 nucleotides are TGCGCCACCCAAGCGGGGGTGTCCTACGAGCAGTACTTC.

The genes are TRBV6-5 and TRBJ2-1, with 8 bases aligning to TRBD1. CDR3 length: 15 amino acids. Per germline, CDR1 MNHEY and CDR2 SVGAGI. With 5 bases clipped from V and 4 bases from J, the junction kept 7 bases outside the gene matches. The CDR3 coding sequence is TGTGCCAGCAGTACAGGGGGGCCTTTTTACAATGAGCAGTTCTTC. Residues: CASSTGGPFYNEQFF.

The V gene is TRBV27, the J gene TRBJ1-6; D may be TRBD1 (5 bases). The CDR3 loop spans 18 amino acids. V lost 5 bases, J lost 0 bases, and 17 bases lay in between. The germline V gene encodes CDR1 MNHEY and CDR2 SMNVEV (reference sequence). CDR3 sequence: CASSLSRAGSSYNSPLHF. The CDR3 DNA is TGTGCCAGCAGTCTGTCCAGGGCCGGCAGCTCCTATAATTCACCCCTCCACTTT.

This clone turned up a few times. The J gene is TRBJ1-2, the V gene TRBV7-9; D is uncertain. The V end lost 11 bases, the J end lost 2 bases, and 15 bases lay between the germline ends. This CDR3 has 13 residues. CDR1 is SEHNR, CDR2 FQNEAQ, per germline (reference sequence). The CDR3 DNA sequence: TGTGCCGGACGACGGAAAGACAACTATGGCTACACCTTC. Protein: CAGRRKDNYGYTF.